The 18 T cell receptor beta chains given below trace back to one sample, sequenced in a study of blood T cell repertoires in COVID-19. Here immunoSEQ multiplex PCR was the method, and the copy in TCRdb shows in-frame clones only, minus some. This table holds 140,000 to 150,000 clones, 80% to 90% found once. Sequencing was carried out using peripheral blood. All receptors derive from a human donor in a cohort sampled during active COVID-19.

The chain employs TRBV28 and TRBJ1-1; unclear D gene. The germline V and J ends were trimmed by 8 bases and 5 bases, with 18 bases remaining between them. The germline V gene encodes CDR1 MDHEN and CDR2 SYDVKM. The CDR3 extends over 14 amino acids. The CDR3 spells CASGAPGGRTEAFF. The CDR3 DNA reads as TGTGCCAGCGGTGCTCCGGGTGGAAGGACTGAAGCTTTCTTT.

The chain combines TRBV2 with TRBJ1-6; 7 positions match TRBD1. The junction had 10 bases not matched to a gene; V was cut back by 2 bases and J by 0 bases. Germline CDR1 is SNHLY and CDR2 is FYNNEI. The CDR3 runs 19 residues. This CDR3 reads CASSEPPGQRLSYNSPLHF. CDR3 sequence (DNA): TGTGCCAGCAGTGAACCCCCGGGACAGAGACTCTCCTATAATTCACCCCTCCACTTT.

This chain links TRBV7-2 with TRBJ1-2; 8 nucleotides line up with TRBD1. The CDR3 runs to 15 residues. The ends lost 1 base at V and 3 bases at J; junction bases unmatched: 4. Germline values: CDR1 SGHTA, CDR2 FQGNSA. CDR3 sequence: CASSLVQGADYGYTF. CDR3 nucleotide sequence: TGTGCCAGCAGCTTAGTGCAGGGGGCTGACTATGGCTACACCTTC.

CDR3 loop: CASSHAPNTDTQYF. Here the CDR3 DNA reads TGTGCCAGCTCACACGCCCCTAACACAGATACGCAGTATTTT. The chain is built from TRBV18 and TRBJ2-3; D is ambiguous. This CDR3 has 14 amino acids. Trimming pared 4 bases from V and 2 bases from J, leaving 10 bases between. Germline-derived CDR1 and CDR2 are KGHSH and LQKENI.

This clone occurred a few times. J is TRBJ1-5 and V is TRBV19; D is ambiguous. Trimming removed 7 bases from V and 0 bases from J, with 13 bases in between. Germline V gene sequence: CDR1 LNHDA, CDR2 SQIVND (reference sequence). The CDR3 covers 15 residues. The DNA for the CDR3 is TGTGCCAGTACCCCGACGGGATTTAGCAATCAGCCCCAGCATTTT. This codes for CASTPTGFSNQPQHF.

The gene calls are TRBV5-1 and TRBJ2-2; D perhaps matches TRBD1 (5 bases). CDR1 is SGHRS and CDR2 is YFSETQ in the germline V gene. The CDR3 covers 14 residues. V was pared by 0 bases and J by 3 bases, with 6 bases between. The CDR3 DNA reads as TGCGCCAGCAGCTTGGCCAGGGACACCGGGGAGCTGTTTTTT. It is translated as CASSLARDTGELFF.

This chain joins TRBV7-9 and TRBJ2-1; possibly TRBD2 for D (6 bases). This CDR3 has 14 residues. The germline gives CDR1 SEHNR, CDR2 FQNEAQ (reference sequence). This CDR3 reads CATPGLFSYNEQFF. The CDR3 nucleotides read TGTGCGACCCCGGGACTTTTTTCCTACAATGAGCAGTTCTTC.

The V and J genes are TRBV29-1 and TRBJ1-4; 8 bases line up with TRBD1. This CDR3 comprises 14 residues. In germline, CDR1 is SQVTM, CDR2 ANQGSEA. After removal of 5 bases from V and 7 bases from J, the junction contained 9 bases not matched to a gene. The DNA of the CDR3 is TGCAGCGTTTCCAGGGGGCCTGTAGGTGAAAAACTGTTTTTT. It is translated as CSVSRGPVGEKLFF.

This clone was detected only once. CDR3: CASSIEGSNQPQHF. CDR3 DNA sequence: TGTGCCAGTAGTATTGAGGGTAGCAATCAGCCCCAGCATTTT. This chain connects TRBV19 to TRBJ1-5; D gene unclear. The CDR3 has 14 residues. Trimming took 3 bases from V and 0 from J, leaving 6 bases between them. CDR1 LNHDA and CDR2 SQIVND come from the germline V gene (reference sequence).

This chain uses TRBV7-9 with TRBJ2-1; a weak D match, TRBD2 (5 bases). The CDR3 extends over 15 amino acids. CDR1 is SEHNR and CDR2 is FQNEAQ in the germline V gene (reference sequence). Between the trimmed V and J ends, which lost 2 bases and 5 bases, there was a span of 13 bases. The CDR3 is CASSLLSGKDNEQFF. In DNA form, the CDR3 reads TGTGCCAGCAGCTTATTATCGGGGAAGGACAATGAGCAGTTCTTC. The variable domain in full, completed from reference TRBV7-9 and TRBJ2-1, reads DTGVSQNPRHKITKRGQNVTFRCDPISEHNRLYWYRQTLGQGPEFLTYFQNEAQLEKSRLLSDRFSAERPKGSFSTLEIQRTEQGDSAMYLCASSLLSGKDNEQFFGPGTRLTVL.

The chain is built from TRBV5-6 and TRBJ1-1; 11 nucleotides align to TRBD1. The CDR3 has 16 residues. The V segment lost 4 bases and the J segment 0 bases; nucleotides outside the gene matches: 5. Germline V lookup: CDR1 SGHDT, CDR2 YYEEEE. The DNA for the CDR3 is TGTGCCAGCAGCCTCGGACAGGGGGCCCTGAACACTGAAGCTTTCTTT. Encoded protein: CASSLGQGALNTEAFF.

V is TRBV9 and J is TRBJ1-2, with D possibly being TRBD1 (5 bases). V lost 0 bases, J lost 8 bases, and 11 bases lay in between. The germline gives CDR1 SGDLS, CDR2 YYNGEE. CDR3 length equals 13 residues. The CDR3 is CASSVAGGLGYTF. The CDR3 DNA reads as TGTGCCAGCAGCGTAGCCGGGGGTCTAGGCTACACCTTC.

This chain links TRBV20-1 with TRBJ1-5; weak D call: TRBD1 (6 bases). CDR1 is DFQATT and CDR2 is SNEGSKA in the germline V gene (reference sequence). The CDR3 contains 14 residues. Deletions cut 3 bases from V and 5 bases from J, with 14 bases between. The CDR3 bases are TGCAGTGCTAGTAAGGACAGCCCTTATCAGCCCCAGCATTTT. Translation gives CSASKDSPYQPQHF.

The rearrangement links TRBV4-3 to TRBJ1-1; the match to TRBD1 covers 10 bases. CDR1 and CDR2 (germline): LGHNA, YSLEER. Germline trimming cut 2 bases from V and 0 bases from J; bases unmatched to any gene: 12. CDR3 length equals 19 residues. The CDR3 region is CASSQYPTGGAGVNTEAFF. CDR3 DNA sequence: TGCGCCAGCAGCCAATACCCGACAGGGGGCGCAGGGGTGAACACTGAAGCTTTCTTT.

This chain uses TRBV15 with TRBJ2-4, with D unclear. Between the trimmed V and J ends, which lost 0 bases and 12 bases, there was a span of 12 bases. Germline V lookup: CDR1 LNHNV, CDR2 YYDKDF (reference sequence). The CDR3 has 13 residues. The CDR3 sequence: CATSRDLLRTQYF. CDR3 in DNA: TGTGCCACCAGCAGAGATCTTCTGCGCACTCAGTACTTC.

The CDR3 coding sequence is TGTGCCTGGAGTGCGCCGGGGGGAAGGTACAATGAGCAGTTCTTC. Translating gives CAWSAPGGRYNEQFF. The chain links TRBV30 to TRBJ2-1, with TRBD2 matching 7 bases. The CDR3 extends over 15 amino acids. V shed 1 base and J 4 bases; nucleotides not matched to a gene: 7. The germline CDR1 and CDR2 sequences are GTSNPN and SVGIG (reference sequence).

The V gene is TRBV28, the J gene TRBJ1-2; the match to TRBD1 covers 7 bases. Germline-derived CDR1 and CDR2 are MDHEN and SYDVKM. V dropped 6 bases and J dropped 5; count of bases not matched to a gene: 6. The CDR3 is 13 amino acids. CDR3 coding DNA: TGTGCCAGCAGATCGGGACAGCAATATGGCTACACCTTC. Amino acid sequence: CASRSGQQYGYTF.

This clone was seen a few times. V and J are TRBV11-2 and TRBJ2-2; 10 positions match TRBD2. CDR3 length: 17 residues. Germline CDR1 and CDR2: SGHAT and FQNNGV. The V segment lost 4 bases and the J segment 4 bases; nucleotides outside the gene matches: 9. CDR3: CASSSRAGGPGTGELFF. The CDR3 DNA reads as TGTGCCAGCAGCTCCAGAGCGGGGGGGCCGGGCACCGGGGAGCTGTTTTTT.